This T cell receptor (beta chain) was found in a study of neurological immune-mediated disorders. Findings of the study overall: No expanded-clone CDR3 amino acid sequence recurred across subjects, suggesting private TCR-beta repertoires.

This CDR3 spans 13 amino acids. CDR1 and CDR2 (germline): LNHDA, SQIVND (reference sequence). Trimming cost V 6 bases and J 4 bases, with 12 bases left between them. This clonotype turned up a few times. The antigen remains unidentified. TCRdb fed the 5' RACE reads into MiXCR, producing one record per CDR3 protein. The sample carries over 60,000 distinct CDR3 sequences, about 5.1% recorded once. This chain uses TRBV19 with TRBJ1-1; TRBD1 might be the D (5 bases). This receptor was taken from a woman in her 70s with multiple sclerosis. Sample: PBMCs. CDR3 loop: CASRTGVGTEAFF. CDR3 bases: TGTGCCAGTAGAACGGGGGTCGGCACTGAAGCTTTCTTT.